The next 24 T cell receptor beta chains were all read from a single sample in a study of monozygotic twins with inflammatory bowel disease (dated by TCRdb to about 2019). Libraries were prepared through 5' RACE. Sequencing instrument: Illumina HiSeq 2500. TCRdb reprocessed the reads and lists each CDR3 protein sequence as a single entry, with no DNA. The sample's table lists a count of fewer than 350,000 distinct CDR3 sequences. Around 2% of the sample rests with the top ten. The sequencing input was blood. Receptor source: a human donor with ulcerative colitis or Crohn's disease, or a healthy co-twin of an affected twin (not recorded which).

V and J are TRBV28 and TRBJ2-7. Germline V gene sequence: CDR1 MDHEN, CDR2 SYDVKM. This CDR3 region has 12 residues. The chain's CDR3 is CASSEMRYEQYF. Full variable domain (remainder filled in from reference TRBV28 and TRBJ2-7): DVKVTQSSRYLVKRTGEKVFLECVQDMDHENMFWYRQDPGLGLRLIYFSYDVKMKEKGDIPEGYSVSREKKERFSLILESASTNQTSMYLCASSEMRYEQYFGPGTRLTVT.

The CDR3 reads CASSGTDYNSPLHF. The V and J genes are TRBV3-1 and TRBJ1-6; the TRBD1 assignment by TCRdb is unverifiable without DNA. Germline assignment: CDR1 LGHDT and CDR2 YNNKEL (reference sequence). The CDR3 contains 14 residues.

The chain carries TRBV4-1 and TRBJ2-1; TCRdb selects TRBD2, and the lack of DNA leaves this call unchecked. Germline assignment: CDR1 MGHRA and CDR2 YSYEKL. The CDR3 runs 17 residues. The CDR3 loop reads CASSHALRGGPGNEQFF.

This chain joins TRBV7-2 and TRBJ2-3; absent DNA, TCRdb's TRBD1 call cannot be checked. The length of the CDR3 is 13 residues. CDR1 is SGHTA, CDR2 FQGNSA, per germline. CDR3 sequence reads: CASSLNRADTQYF.

V usage is TRBV27 and J usage is TRBJ2-3; as DNA is missing, the TRBD2 call by TCRdb cannot be tested. The germline gives CDR1 MNHEY, CDR2 SMNVEV (reference sequence). The CDR3 has 15 amino acids. CDR3 sequence reads: CASSTKEGETDTQYF.

This chain links TRBV6-5 with TRBJ2-7; there is no DNA to check the TCRdb D call of TRBD2. The CDR3 spans 17 residues. CDR1 is MNHEY and CDR2 is SVGAGI in the germline V gene. Here the CDR3 reads CASSYSSGVAERYEQYF.

This sequence joins TRBV20-1 and TRBJ1-5. This CDR3 is 12 amino acids long. Germline CDR1 DFQATT, CDR2 SNEGSKA (reference sequence). This chain's CDR3 is CSASGNVQPQHF.

This sequence joins TRBV18 and TRBJ1-3. The length of the CDR3 is 13 residues. The germline gives CDR1 KGHSH, CDR2 LQKENI. CDR3 region: CASCRESGNTIYF.

The chain employs TRBV5-6 and TRBJ1-6; with no DNA, the TCRdb D assignment of TRBD1 cannot be verified. The CDR3 sequence is 15 residues long. Germline CDR1 is SGHDT and CDR2 is YYEEEE. Here the CDR3 reads CASSLGGGLSAPLHF.

V is TRBV5-5 and J is TRBJ2-1. Germline V gene lookup returns CDR1 SGHKS and CDR2 YYEKEE (reference sequence). The length of the CDR3 is 15 residues. The CDR3 sequence: CASSLWQDSYNEQFF.

V is TRBV28 and J is TRBJ2-7; TCRdb's D call, TRBD1, is unchecked because there is no DNA. Germline values: CDR1 MDHEN, CDR2 SYDVKM. The CDR3 runs to 16 residues. CDR3: CASSLLMGGPLYEQYF.

The rearrangement joins TRBV5-4 to TRBJ2-3. The CDR3 length is 12 residues. Germline CDR1 SGHNT, CDR2 YYREEE (reference sequence). The CDR3 spells CASSLTPNTQYF.

The chain links TRBV4-1 to TRBJ1-6. CDR1 is MGHRA, CDR2 YSYEKL, per germline. This CDR3 region has 16 residues. The CDR3 sequence is CASSQLAASYNSPLHF.

This chain uses TRBV7-2 with TRBJ1-3; the D call from TCRdb, TRBD1, cannot be confirmed without DNA. Germline-derived CDR1 and CDR2 are SGHTA and FQGNSA. CDR3 length: 16 amino acids. The CDR3 protein is CASSRDGGGSGNTIYF. Together with reference TRBV7-2 and TRBJ1-3, the CDR3 gives the full variable domain: GAGVSQSPSNKVTEKGKDVELRCDPISGHTALYWYRQSLGQGLEFLIYFQGNSAPDKSGLPSDRFSAERTGGSVSTLTIQRTQQEDSAVYLCASSRDGGGSGNTIYFGEGSWLTVV.

The chain is built from TRBV6-2 or TRBV6-3 and TRBJ2-3. The germline V gene has CDR1 MNHEY and CDR2 SVGEGT. This CDR3 comprises 14 residues. The CDR3 spells CASSRRTMADTQYF.

CDR3 residues: CASSFAGTETNYGYTF. The chain couples TRBV7-9 to TRBJ1-2; TCRdb selects TRBD1, and the lack of DNA leaves this call unchecked. The CDR3 totals 16 residues. Germline CDR1 and CDR2: SEHNR and FQNEAQ (reference sequence).

The V gene is TRBV6-1, the J gene TRBJ2-1; without DNA, the TCRdb call of TRBD1 cannot be checked. Germline V gene lookup returns CDR1 MNHNS and CDR2 SASEGT. CDR3 length: 14 amino acids. CDR3: CASSQVPSYNEQFF.

The chain employs TRBV11-1 and TRBJ2-3; with no DNA, the TCRdb D assignment of TRBD2 cannot be verified. The CDR3 totals 19 residues. Germline V gives CDR1 SGHAT, CDR2 FQDESV (reference sequence). The CDR3: CASSVQPFGTSGRTDTQYF.

CDR3 loop: CAWSREGYGYTF. The chain couples TRBV30 to TRBJ1-2. Per germline, CDR1 GTSNPN and CDR2 SVGIG (reference sequence). The CDR3 has 12 residues. The whole variable domain, remainder taken from reference TRBV30 and TRBJ1-2, is SQTIHQWPATLVQPVGSPLSLECTVEGTSNPNLYWYRQAAGRGLQLLFYSVGIGQISSEVPQNLSASRPQDRQFILSSKKLLLSDSGFYLCAWSREGYGYTFGSGTRLTVV.

The chain uses TRBV12-3 or TRBV12-4 and TRBJ2-4; TCRdb gives TRBD2 as the D gene, but with no DNA this cannot be confirmed. This CDR3 has 15 residues. The CDR3 is CASSAGTSGTTIQYF.

The gene calls are TRBV4-1 and TRBJ1-1; TCRdb's D call, TRBD1, is unchecked because there is no DNA. CDR3 length equals 15 residues. Germline CDR1 reads MGHRA; CDR2 reads YSYEKL. The CDR3 reads CASSLGGGSNTEAFF.

This sequence joins TRBV11-2 and TRBJ2-1; TCRdb lists TRBD2, though no DNA is available to test this call. This CDR3 is 19 amino acids long. Germline V lookup: CDR1 SGHAT, CDR2 FQNNGV. The chain's CDR3 is CASSLRKKLAGATDNEQFF.

The chain couples TRBV15 to TRBJ2-1; TCRdb picks TRBD2, but there is no DNA to check that call. The CDR3 is 16 residues long. Germline V lookup: CDR1 LNHNV, CDR2 YYDKDF (reference sequence). CDR3: CATSMLGTPTPNEQFF.

The CDR3: CASSLIAGSTDTQYF. The rearrangement uses TRBV27 and TRBJ2-3. Germline lookup yields CDR1 MNHEY and CDR2 SMNVEV (reference sequence). The CDR3 runs 15 residues.